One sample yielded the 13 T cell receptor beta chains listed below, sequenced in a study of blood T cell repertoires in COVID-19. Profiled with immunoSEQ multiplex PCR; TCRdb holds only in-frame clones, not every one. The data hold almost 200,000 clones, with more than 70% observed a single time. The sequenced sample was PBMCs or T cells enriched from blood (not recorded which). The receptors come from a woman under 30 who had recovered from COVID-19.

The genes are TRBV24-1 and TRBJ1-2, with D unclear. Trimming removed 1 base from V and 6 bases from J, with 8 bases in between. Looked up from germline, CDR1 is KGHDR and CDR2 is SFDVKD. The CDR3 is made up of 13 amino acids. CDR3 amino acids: CATSDFAGNGYTF. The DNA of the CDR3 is TGTGCCACCAGTGATTTTGCCGGGAATGGCTACACCTTC.

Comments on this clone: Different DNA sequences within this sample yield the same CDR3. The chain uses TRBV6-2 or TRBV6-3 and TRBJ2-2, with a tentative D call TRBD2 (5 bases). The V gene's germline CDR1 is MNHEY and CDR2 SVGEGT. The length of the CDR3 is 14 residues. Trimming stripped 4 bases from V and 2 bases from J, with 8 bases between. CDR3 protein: CASSLGLNTGELFF. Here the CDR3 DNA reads TGTGCCAGCAGTTTAGGACTTAACACCGGGGAGCTGTTTTTT.

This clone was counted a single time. CDR3 in amino acids: CAWRESGNTIYF. In DNA form, the CDR3 reads TGTGCCTGGAGGGAGTCTGGAAACACCATATATTTT. The chain combines TRBV30 with TRBJ1-3, with D hard to call. V was trimmed by 3 bases and J by 1 base, leaving 4 bases between them. Germline V gives CDR1 GTSNPN, CDR2 SVGIG (reference sequence). The CDR3 extends over 12 amino acids.

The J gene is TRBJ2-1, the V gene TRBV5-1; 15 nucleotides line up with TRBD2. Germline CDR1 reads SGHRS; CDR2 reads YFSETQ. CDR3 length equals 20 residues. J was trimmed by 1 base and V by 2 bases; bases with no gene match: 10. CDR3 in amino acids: CASSFRTSGGAVRSYNEQFF. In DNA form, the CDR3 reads TGCGCCAGCAGCTTCCGGACTAGCGGGGGGGCCGTAAGGTCCTACAATGAGCAGTTCTTC.

CDR3 DNA sequence: TGTGCCAGCAGTGATCAGCGGCCCACCTACAATGAGCAGTTCTTC. It is translated as CASSDQRPTYNEQFF. V gene TRBV6-1 combines with J gene TRBJ2-1, with D tentatively TRBD2 (5 bases). Trimming removed 3 bases at V and 2 bases at J, with 11 bases between. This CDR3 spans 15 amino acids. Germline loops: CDR1 MNHNS, CDR2 SASEGT.

The CDR3 loop is CASSLYSASTDTQYF. CDR3 DNA sequence: TGTGCCAGCAGTTTATATAGCGCAAGCACAGATACGCAGTATTTT. The V and J genes are TRBV27 and TRBJ2-3; D might be TRBD2 (5 bases). Trimming left V 1 base short and J 0 bases short, with 8 bases between. Germline V lookup: CDR1 MNHEY, CDR2 SMNVEV (reference sequence). The CDR3 runs to 15 residues.

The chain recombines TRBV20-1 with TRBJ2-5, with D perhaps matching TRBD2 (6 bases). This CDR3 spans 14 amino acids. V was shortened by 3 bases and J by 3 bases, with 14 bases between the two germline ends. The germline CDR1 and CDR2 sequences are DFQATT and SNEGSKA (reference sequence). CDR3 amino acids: CSASTGDAEETQYF. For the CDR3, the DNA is TGCAGTGCTAGTACGGGGGACGCAGAAGAGACCCAGTACTTC.

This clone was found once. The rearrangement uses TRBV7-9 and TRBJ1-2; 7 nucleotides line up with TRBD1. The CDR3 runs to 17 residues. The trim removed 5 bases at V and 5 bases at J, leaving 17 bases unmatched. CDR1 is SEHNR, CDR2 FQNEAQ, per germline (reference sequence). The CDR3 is CASSHLDYGDSAYGYTF. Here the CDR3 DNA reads TGTGCCAGCAGCCACCTCGACTATGGGGACAGCGCTTATGGCTACACCTTC.

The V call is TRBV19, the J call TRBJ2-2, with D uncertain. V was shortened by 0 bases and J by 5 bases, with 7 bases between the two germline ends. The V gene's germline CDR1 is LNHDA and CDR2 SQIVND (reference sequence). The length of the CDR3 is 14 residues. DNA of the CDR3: TGTGCCAGTAGTATAGATATTACAACCGGGGAGCTGTTTTTT. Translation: CASSIDITTGELFF.

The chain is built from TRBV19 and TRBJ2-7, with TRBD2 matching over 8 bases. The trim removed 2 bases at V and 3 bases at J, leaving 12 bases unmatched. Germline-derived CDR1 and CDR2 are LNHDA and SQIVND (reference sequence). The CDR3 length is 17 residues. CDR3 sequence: CASSIISGGAQGYEQYF. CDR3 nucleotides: TGTGCCAGTAGTATAATATCGGGAGGGGCCCAGGGCTACGAGCAGTACTTC.

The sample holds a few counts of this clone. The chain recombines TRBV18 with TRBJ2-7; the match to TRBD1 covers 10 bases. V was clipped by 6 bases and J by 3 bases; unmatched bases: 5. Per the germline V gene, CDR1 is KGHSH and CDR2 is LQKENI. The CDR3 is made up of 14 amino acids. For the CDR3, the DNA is TGTGCCAGCTCGTCCGGGACAGGGGACTACGAGCAGTACTTC. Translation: CASSSGTGDYEQYF.

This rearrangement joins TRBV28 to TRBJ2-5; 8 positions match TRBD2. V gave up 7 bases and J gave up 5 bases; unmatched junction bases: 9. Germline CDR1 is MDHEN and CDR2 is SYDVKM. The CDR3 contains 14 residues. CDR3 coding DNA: TGTGCCAGCAATCGCGGGGGGACCTGGGAGACCCAGTACTTC. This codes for CASNRGGTWETQYF.

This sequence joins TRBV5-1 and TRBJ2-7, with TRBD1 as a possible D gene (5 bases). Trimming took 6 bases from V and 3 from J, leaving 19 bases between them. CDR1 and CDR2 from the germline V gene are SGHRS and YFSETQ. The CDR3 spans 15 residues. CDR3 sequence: CASNQGGQPFYEQYF. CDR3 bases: TGCGCCAGCAATCAGGGTGGGCAGCCTTTCTACGAGCAGTACTTC.